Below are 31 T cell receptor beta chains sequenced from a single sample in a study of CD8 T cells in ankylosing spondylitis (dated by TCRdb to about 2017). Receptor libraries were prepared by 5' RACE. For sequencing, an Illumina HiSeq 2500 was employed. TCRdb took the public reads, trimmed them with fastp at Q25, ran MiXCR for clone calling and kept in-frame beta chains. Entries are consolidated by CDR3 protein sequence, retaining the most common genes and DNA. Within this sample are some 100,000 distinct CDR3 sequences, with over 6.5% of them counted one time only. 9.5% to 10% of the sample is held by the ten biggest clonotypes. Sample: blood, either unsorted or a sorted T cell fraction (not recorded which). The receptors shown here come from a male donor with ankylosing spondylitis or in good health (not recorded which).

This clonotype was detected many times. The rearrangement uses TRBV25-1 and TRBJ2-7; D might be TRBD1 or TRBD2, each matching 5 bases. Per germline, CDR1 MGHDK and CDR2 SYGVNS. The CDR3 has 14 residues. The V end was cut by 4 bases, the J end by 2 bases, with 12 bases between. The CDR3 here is CASSVLGAPYEQYF. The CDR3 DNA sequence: TGTGCCAGCAGTGTACTAGGGGCACCCTACGAGCAGTACTTC.

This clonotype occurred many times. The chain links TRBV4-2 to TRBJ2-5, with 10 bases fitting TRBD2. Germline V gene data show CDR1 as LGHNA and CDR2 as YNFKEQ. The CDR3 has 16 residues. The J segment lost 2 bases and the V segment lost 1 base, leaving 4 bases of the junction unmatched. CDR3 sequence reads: CASSQGTSGVQETQYF. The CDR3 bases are TGTGCCAGCAGCCAAGGGACTAGCGGAGTTCAAGAGACCCAGTACTTC.

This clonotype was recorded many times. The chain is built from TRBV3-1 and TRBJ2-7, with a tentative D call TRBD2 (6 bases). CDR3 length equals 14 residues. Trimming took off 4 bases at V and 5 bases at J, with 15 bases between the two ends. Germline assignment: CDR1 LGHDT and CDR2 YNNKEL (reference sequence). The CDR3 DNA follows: TGTGCCAGCAGCCCCTGGAGGGAGCTCAACGAGCAGTACTTC. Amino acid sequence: CASSPWRELNEQYF.

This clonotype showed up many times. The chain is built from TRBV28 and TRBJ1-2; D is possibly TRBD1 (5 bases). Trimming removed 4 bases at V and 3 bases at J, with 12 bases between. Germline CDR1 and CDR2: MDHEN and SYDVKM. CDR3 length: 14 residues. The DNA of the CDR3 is TGTGCCAGCAGTTCGGGGACGTCCGACTATGGCTACACCTTC. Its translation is CASSSGTSDYGYTF.

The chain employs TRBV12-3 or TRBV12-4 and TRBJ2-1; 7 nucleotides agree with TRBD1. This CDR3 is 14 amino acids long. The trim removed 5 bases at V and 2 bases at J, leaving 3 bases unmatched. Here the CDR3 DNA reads TGTGCCAGCAGTACCGGGACAGCCTACAATGAGCAGTTCTTC. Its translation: CASSTGTAYNEQFF.

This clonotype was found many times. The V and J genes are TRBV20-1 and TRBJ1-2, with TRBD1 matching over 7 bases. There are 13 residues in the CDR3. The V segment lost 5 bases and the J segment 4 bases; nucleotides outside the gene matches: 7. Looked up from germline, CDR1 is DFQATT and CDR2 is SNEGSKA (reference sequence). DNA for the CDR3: TGCAGTGCTGAACAGGGGAACTCCTATGGCTACACCTTC. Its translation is CSAEQGNSYGYTF.

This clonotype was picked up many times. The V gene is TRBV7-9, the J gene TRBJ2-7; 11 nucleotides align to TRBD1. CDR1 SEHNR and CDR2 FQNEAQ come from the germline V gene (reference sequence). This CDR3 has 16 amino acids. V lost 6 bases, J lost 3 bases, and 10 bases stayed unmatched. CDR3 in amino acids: CASSQPGQGVGYEQYF. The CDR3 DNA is TGTGCCAGCAGTCAGCCGGGACAGGGGGTCGGCTACGAGCAGTACTTC.

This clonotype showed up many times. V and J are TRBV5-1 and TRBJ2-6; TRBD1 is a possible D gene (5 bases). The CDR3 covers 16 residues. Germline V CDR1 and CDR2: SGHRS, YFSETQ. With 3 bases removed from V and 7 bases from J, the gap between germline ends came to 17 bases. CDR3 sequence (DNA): TGCGCCAGCAGCTACGGGCAGGGAATACGAGCCAACGTCCTGACTTTC. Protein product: CASSYGQGIRANVLTF.

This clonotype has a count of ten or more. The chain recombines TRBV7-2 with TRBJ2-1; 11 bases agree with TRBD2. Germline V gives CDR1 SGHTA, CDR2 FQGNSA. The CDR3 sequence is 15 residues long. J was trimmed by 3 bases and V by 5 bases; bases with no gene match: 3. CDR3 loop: CASSKLAGDYNEQFF. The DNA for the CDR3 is TGTGCCAGCAGCAAACTAGCGGGAGACTACAATGAGCAGTTCTTC.

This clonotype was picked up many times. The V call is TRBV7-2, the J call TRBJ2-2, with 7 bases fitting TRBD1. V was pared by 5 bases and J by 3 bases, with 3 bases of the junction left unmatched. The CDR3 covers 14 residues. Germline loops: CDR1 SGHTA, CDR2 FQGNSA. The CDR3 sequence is CASSKQGYTGELFF. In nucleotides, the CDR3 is TGTGCCAGCAGCAAACAGGGGTACACCGGGGAGCTGTTTTTT.

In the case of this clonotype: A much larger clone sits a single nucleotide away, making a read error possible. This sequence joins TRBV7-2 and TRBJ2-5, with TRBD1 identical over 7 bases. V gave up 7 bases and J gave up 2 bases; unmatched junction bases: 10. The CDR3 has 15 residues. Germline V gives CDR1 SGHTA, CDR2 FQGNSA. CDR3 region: CASNTLRTGQETQYF. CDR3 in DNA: TGTGCCAGCAACACCTTACGGACAGGACAAGAGACCCAGTACTTC.

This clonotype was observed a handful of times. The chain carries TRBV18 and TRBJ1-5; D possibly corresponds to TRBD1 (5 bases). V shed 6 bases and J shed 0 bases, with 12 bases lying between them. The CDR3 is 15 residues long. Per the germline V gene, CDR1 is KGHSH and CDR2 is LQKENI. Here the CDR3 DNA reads TGTGCCAGCTCGTCCCTAGGGGATAGCAATCAGCCCCAGCATTTT. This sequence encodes CASSSLGDSNQPQHF.

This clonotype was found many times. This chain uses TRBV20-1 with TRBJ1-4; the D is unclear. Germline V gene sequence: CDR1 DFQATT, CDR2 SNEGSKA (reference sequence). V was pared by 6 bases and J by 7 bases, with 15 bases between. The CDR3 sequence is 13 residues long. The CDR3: CSAPGRAGEKLFF. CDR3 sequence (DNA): TGCAGTGCCCCCGGGCGGGCCGGTGAAAAACTGTTTTTT.

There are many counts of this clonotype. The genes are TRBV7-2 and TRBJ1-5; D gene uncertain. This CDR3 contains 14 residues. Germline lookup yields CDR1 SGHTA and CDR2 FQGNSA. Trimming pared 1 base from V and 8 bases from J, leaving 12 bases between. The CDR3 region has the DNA TGTGCCAGCAGCTTAGAGGCAGGTTGGAAGCCCCAGCATTTT. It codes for CASSLEAGWKPQHF.

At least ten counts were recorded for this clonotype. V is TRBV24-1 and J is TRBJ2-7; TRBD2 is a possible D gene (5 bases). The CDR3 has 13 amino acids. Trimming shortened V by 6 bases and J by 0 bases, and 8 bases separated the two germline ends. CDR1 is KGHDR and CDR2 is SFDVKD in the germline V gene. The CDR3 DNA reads TGTGCCACCAGTCGGGGTGGCTCCTACGAGCAGTACTTC. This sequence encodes CATSRGGSYEQYF.

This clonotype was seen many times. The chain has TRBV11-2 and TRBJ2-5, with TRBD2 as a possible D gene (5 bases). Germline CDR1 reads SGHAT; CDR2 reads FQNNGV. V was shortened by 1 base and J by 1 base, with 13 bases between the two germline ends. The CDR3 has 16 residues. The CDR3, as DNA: TGTGCCAGCAGCTTAGGAGTAGGACTGCCCCAAGAGACCCAGTACTTC. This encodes CASSLGVGLPQETQYF.

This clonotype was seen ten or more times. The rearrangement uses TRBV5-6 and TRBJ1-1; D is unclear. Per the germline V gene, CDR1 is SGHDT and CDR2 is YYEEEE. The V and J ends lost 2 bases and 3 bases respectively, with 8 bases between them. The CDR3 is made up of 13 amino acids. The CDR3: CASSLTPDTEAFF. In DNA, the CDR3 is TGTGCCAGCAGCTTAACCCCAGACACTGAAGCTTTCTTT.

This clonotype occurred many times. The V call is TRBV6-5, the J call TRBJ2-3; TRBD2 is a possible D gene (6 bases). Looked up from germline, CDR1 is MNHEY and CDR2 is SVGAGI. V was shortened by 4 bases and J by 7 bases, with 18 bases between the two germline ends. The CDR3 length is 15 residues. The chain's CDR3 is CASSSGGSLLYTQYF. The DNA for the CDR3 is TGTGCCAGCAGTTCAGGAGGGTCCCTCCTTTATACGCAGTATTTT.

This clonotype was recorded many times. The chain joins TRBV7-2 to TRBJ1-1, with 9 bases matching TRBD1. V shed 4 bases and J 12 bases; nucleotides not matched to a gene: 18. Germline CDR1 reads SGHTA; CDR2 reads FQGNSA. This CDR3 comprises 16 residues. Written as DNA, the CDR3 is TGTGCCAGCAGCTCTTTTGGGCGCCGGGACAGGGTAGACCCTTTCTTT. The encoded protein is CASSSFGRRDRVDPFF.

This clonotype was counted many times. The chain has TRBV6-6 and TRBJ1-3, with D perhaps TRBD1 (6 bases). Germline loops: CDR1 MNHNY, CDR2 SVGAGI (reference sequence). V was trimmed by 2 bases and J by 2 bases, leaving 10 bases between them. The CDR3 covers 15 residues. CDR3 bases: TGTGCCAGCAGTTACGCCGGACAGACTGGAAACACCATATATTTT. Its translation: CASSYAGQTGNTIYF.

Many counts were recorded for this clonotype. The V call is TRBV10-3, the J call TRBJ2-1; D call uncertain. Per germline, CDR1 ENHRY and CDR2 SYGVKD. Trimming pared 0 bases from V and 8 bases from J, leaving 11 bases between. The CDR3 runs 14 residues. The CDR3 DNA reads TGTGCCATCAGTGAGTCTCGAAGTGGGGATGAGCAGTTCTTC. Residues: CAISESRSGDEQFF.

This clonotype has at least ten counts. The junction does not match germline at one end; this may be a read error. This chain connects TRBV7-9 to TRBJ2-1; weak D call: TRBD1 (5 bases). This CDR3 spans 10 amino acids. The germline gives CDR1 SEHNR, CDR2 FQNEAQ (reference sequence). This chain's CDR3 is CASSLGQRAF. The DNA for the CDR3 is TGTGCCAGCAGCTTAGGACAGCGCGCCTTC.

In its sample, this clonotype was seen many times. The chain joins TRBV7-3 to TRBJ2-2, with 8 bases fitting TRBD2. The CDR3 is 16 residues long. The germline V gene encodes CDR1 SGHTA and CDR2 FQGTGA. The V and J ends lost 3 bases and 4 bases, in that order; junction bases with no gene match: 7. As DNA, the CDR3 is TGTGCCAGCAGCTTGAGCGGGGGCCTGAGCACCGGGGAGCTGTTTTTT. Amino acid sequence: CASSLSGGLSTGELFF.

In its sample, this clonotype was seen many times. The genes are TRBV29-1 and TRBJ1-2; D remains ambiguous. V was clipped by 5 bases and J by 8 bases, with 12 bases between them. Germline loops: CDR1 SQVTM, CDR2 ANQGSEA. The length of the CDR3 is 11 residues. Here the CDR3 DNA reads TGCAGCGTTTATCAGGCGGGCGGCTACACCTTC. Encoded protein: CSVYQAGGYTF.

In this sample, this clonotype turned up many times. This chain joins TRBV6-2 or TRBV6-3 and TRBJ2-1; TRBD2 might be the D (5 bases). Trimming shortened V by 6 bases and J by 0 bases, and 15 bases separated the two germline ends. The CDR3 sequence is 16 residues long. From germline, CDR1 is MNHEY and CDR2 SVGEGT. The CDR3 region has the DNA TGTGCCAGCAGGAGGGCGCCGGGCCTCTCCTACAATGAGCAGTTCTTC. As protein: CASRRAPGLSYNEQFF.

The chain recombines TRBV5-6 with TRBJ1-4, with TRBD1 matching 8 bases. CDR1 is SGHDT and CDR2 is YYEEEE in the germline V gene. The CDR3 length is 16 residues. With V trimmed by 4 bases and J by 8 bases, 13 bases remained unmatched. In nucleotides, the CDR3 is TGTGCCAGCAGCCGGGTCGGGCGACAGGGGATCGAAAAACTGTTTTTT. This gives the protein CASSRVGRQGIEKLFF.

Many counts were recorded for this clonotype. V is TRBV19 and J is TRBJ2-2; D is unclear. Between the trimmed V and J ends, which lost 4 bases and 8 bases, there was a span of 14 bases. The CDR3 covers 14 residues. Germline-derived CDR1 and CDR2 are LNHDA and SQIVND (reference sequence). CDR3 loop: CASSSRSYVGELFF. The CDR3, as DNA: TGTGCCAGTAGTAGTCGATCCTATGTAGGGGAGCTGTTTTTT.

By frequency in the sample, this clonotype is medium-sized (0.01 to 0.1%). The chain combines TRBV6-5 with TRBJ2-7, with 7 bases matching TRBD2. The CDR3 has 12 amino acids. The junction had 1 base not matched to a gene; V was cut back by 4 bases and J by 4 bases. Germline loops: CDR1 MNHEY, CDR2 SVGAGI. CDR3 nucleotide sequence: TGTGCCAGCAGTTGGGGGGGGTACGAGCAGTACTTC. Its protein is CASSWGGYEQYF.

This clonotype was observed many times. The CDR3 bases are TGCAGCGTATTAAGACAGGGCGGCTATGGCTACACCTTC. Amino acid sequence: CSVLRQGGYGYTF. V and J are TRBV29-1 and TRBJ1-2; 7 nucleotides match TRBD1. Germline-derived CDR1 and CDR2 are SQVTM and ANQGSEA. With V trimmed by 6 bases and J by 4 bases, 8 bases remained unmatched. This CDR3 has 13 amino acids.

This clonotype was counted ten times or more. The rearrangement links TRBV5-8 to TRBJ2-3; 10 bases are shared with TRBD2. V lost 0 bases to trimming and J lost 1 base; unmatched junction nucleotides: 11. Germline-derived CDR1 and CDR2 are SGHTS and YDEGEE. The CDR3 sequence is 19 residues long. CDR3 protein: CASSLDLSGRSGGTDTQYF. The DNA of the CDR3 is TGTGCCAGCAGCTTGGATCTTAGCGGGAGGTCAGGGGGCACAGATACGCAGTATTTT.

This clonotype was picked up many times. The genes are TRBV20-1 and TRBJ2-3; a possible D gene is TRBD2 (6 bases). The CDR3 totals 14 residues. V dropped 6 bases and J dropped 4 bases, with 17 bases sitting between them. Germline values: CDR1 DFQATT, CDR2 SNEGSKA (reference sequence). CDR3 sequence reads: CSAATRPAPDTQYF. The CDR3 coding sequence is TGCAGTGCAGCGACTAGACCGGCTCCAGATACGCAGTATTTT.